A single sample gave rise to the 4 T cell receptor beta chains below, sequenced in a study of blood T cell repertoires in COVID-19. The protocol was immunoSEQ multiplex PCR, while the TCRdb copy is restricted to in-frame clones and leaves out a portion. Of 90,000 to 150,000 clones listed, approximately 85% are singletons. The sequencing sample was made of peripheral blood. These receptors came from a human donor in a cohort sampled during active COVID-19.

The rearrangement links TRBV3-1 (or the pseudogene TRBV3-2) to TRBJ1-1, with 8 bases aligning to TRBD1. The germline gives CDR1 LGHDT, CDR2 YNNKEL (reference sequence). This CDR3 has 14 residues. J was trimmed by 1 base and V by 2 bases; bases with no gene match: 0. This CDR3 is CASSQQGANTEAFF. The CDR3 nucleotides are TGTGCCAGCAGCCAACAGGGGGCGAACACTGAAGCTTTCTTT.

This chain's CDR3 is CASIPASGSYNEQFF. In DNA, the CDR3 is TGTGCCAGCATCCCGGCTAGCGGTTCCTACAATGAGCAGTTCTTC. The rearrangement uses TRBV2 and TRBJ2-1; 7 bases are a match to TRBD2. Germline assignment: CDR1 SNHLY and CDR2 FYNNEI. The CDR3 has 15 residues. V was pared by 7 bases and J by 1 base, with 7 bases of the junction left unmatched. Combining the CDR3 with reference TRBV2 and TRBJ2-1 gives the whole variable domain EPEVTQTPSHQVTQMGQEVILRCVPISNHLYFYWYRQILGQKVEFLVSFYNNEISEKSEIFDDQFSVERPDGSNFTLKIRSTKLEDSAMYFCASIPASGSYNEQFFGPGTRLTVL.

The chain links TRBV5-4 to TRBJ2-5, with 9 bases fitting TRBD2. The V and J ends lost 0 bases and 5 bases, in that order; junction bases with no gene match: 5. Germline V gives CDR1 SGHNT, CDR2 YYREEE (reference sequence). There are 15 residues in the CDR3. The CDR3 region is CASSLVRGGVETQYF. CDR3 coding DNA: TGTGCCAGCAGCTTGGTGCGGGGGGGCGTGGAGACCCAGTACTTC.

The CDR3 region is CASTTGTSGLNEQFF. For the CDR3, the DNA is TGTGCCAGCACCACCGGGACTAGCGGGTTGAATGAGCAGTTCTTC. The gene calls are TRBV6-5 and TRBJ2-1; TRBD2 matches 12 bases. J lost 7 bases, V lost 7 bases, and 8 bases had no gene match. CDR3 length: 15 residues. Germline V gene sequence: CDR1 MNHEY, CDR2 SVGAGI.